This T cell receptor beta chain was identified in a study of blood T cell repertoires in COVID-19. Some clones are missing from TCRdb's copy, which holds only in-frame ones; the method was immunoSEQ multiplex PCR. This sample has a few hundred thousand clones, with approximately 89% found just once. V lost 9 bases, J lost 0 bases, and 4 bases stayed unmatched. Per germline, CDR1 LNHDA and CDR2 SQIVND (reference sequence). The CDR3 contains 13 residues. The gene calls are TRBV19 and TRBJ1-2; 7 bases map to TRBD1. Sequenced input: peripheral blood. This TCR was sampled from an older woman with COVID-19, enrolled during active disease. In DNA form, the CDR3 reads TGTGCCAGCAGACAGGGATCTAACTATGGCTACACCTTC. This gives the protein CASRQGSNYGYTF.